The 29 T cell receptor beta chains below come from one sample, sequenced in a study of cytomegalovirus exposure and HLA in healthy donors. The primer mix had 60 Vbeta and 13 Jbeta primers. The assay was immunoSEQ multiplex PCR, and TCRdb's table has in-frame clones only and misses some. This table holds under 200,000 clones, about 71% found once. The sequenced material came from PBMCs. Source of these receptors: a man over 45 in good health and CMV-seronegative.

V usage is TRBV25-1 and J usage is TRBJ1-2; D unresolved. From germline, CDR1 is MGHDK and CDR2 SYGVNS. The CDR3 spans 14 residues. V lost 2 bases to trimming and J lost 7 bases, with 14 bases between them. The CDR3 is CASSETRASVGYTF. CDR3 in DNA: TGTGCCAGCAGTGAAACCCGAGCATCTGTTGGCTACACCTTC.

The gene calls are TRBV18 and TRBJ1-1; D is possibly TRBD1 (5 bases). Trimming pared 1 base from V and 4 bases from J, leaving 13 bases between. Per germline, CDR1 KGHSH and CDR2 LQKENI. The CDR3 contains 15 residues. In DNA form, the CDR3 reads TGTGCCAGCTCACCACGGCAGGGTGCTTCCACTGAAGCTTTCTTT. The encoded protein is CASSPRQGASTEAFF.

The rearrangement uses TRBV27 and TRBJ2-6; possibly TRBD1 for D (5 bases). The V gene's germline CDR1 is MNHEY and CDR2 SMNVEV (reference sequence). The CDR3 spans 18 residues. Trimming left V 8 bases short and J 0 bases short, with 20 bases between. CDR3 DNA: TGTGCCAGCCAACGATCCGTGACAGCCGTCTCTGGGGCCAACGTCCTGACTTTC. Amino acid sequence: CASQRSVTAVSGANVLTF.

The chain links TRBV4-3 to TRBJ2-7, with D possibly being TRBD2 (7 bases). Trimming took 1 base from V and 1 from J, leaving 20 bases between them. Germline CDR1 LGHNA, CDR2 YSLEER. The length of the CDR3 is 18 residues. The CDR3 loop reads CASSQAAGAGGKSYEQYF. The CDR3 DNA reads TGCGCCAGCAGCCAAGCGGCGGGGGCCGGCGGGAAGTCCTACGAGCAGTACTTC.

This clone was detected only once. CDR3 DNA sequence: TGCGCCAGCTCAAAGGGGGCTAACTATGGCTACACCTTC. Its translation is CASSKGANYGYTF. This chain uses TRBV10-2 with TRBJ1-2, with D maybe TRBD1 (6 bases). V lost 8 bases, J lost 0 bases, and 10 bases lay in between. This CDR3 is built from 13 residues. Germline V gene data show CDR1 as WSHSY and CDR2 as SAAADI.

The chain has TRBV5-1 and TRBJ2-7, with TRBD2 identical over 13 bases. The CDR3 is made up of 16 amino acids. Germline CDR1 and CDR2: SGHRS and YFSETQ. V lost 4 bases, J lost 2 bases, and 6 bases stayed unmatched. In DNA form, the CDR3 reads TGCGCCAGCAGCACCGGGACTAGCGGGGCACCCTACGAGCAGTACTTC. Its protein product is CASSTGTSGAPYEQYF.

V gene TRBV4-1 combines with J gene TRBJ1-4; D gene ambiguous. This CDR3 is built from 11 residues. The germline gives CDR1 MGHRA, CDR2 YSYEKL. V lost 5 bases and J 12 bases, leaving 10 bases between the germline ends. CDR3 protein: CASSARDQLFF. DNA of the CDR3: TGCGCCAGCAGCGCCCGGGATCAACTGTTTTTT.

The chain is built from TRBV10-3 and TRBJ2-5, with D tentatively TRBD2 (7 bases). With 2 bases removed from V and 3 bases from J, the gap between germline ends came to 13 bases. Germline assignment: CDR1 ENHRY and CDR2 SYGVKD. The CDR3 length is 15 residues. CDR3 nucleotides: TGTGCCATCAGTGAGAGGGGGACTAATGAAGAGACCCAGTACTTC. Amino acid sequence: CAISERGTNEETQYF.

The sample holds a few counts of this clone. V and J are TRBV27 and TRBJ1-1; TRBD1 matches 7 bases. CDR1 is MNHEY, CDR2 SMNVEV, per germline (reference sequence). This CDR3 region has 15 residues. The junction had 7 bases not matched to a gene; V was cut back by 6 bases and J by 0 bases. Written as DNA, the CDR3 is TGTGCCAGCAGGCTAAGGGACAGCATGAACACTGAAGCTTTCTTT. Translating it yields CASRLRDSMNTEAFF.

The V gene is TRBV11-2, the J gene TRBJ1-2; TRBD1 aligns across 7 bases. Germline V gene lookup returns CDR1 SGHAT and CDR2 FQNNGV. With 4 bases clipped from V and 2 bases from J, the junction kept 7 bases outside the gene matches. The CDR3 consists of 15 residues. Written as DNA, the CDR3 is TGTGCCAGCAGCTCAACCAGGGACAGCAACTATGGCTACACCTTC. It specifies CASSSTRDSNYGYTF.

The chain is built from TRBV19 and TRBJ1-2; 7 bases are a match to TRBD1. Germline CDR1 and CDR2: LNHDA and SQIVND (reference sequence). Trimming at V came to 5 bases and at J to 5 bases, leaving 8 bases not matched to a gene. The CDR3 is made up of 14 amino acids. CDR3 DNA sequence: TGTGCCAGTAGTTTCGGACAGGCACCTTATGGCTACACCTTC. This gives the protein CASSFGQAPYGYTF.

The chain carries TRBV7-9 and TRBJ2-5; the D gene is possibly TRBD2 (6 bases). The J call is doubtful: the DNA matches TRBJ2-7 better. CDR1 and CDR2 from the germline V gene are SEHNR and FQNEAQ (reference sequence). The CDR3 runs to 13 residues. The CDR3 DNA is TGTGCCAGCAGCCAAGCGGGCACCTACGAGCAGTACTTC. Translating it yields CASSQAGTYEQYF.

This clone was seen a handful of times. The rearrangement links TRBV28 to TRBJ1-1; tentatively, D is TRBD1 (6 bases). Trimming left V 1 base short and J 5 bases short, with 11 bases between. Germline V gene data show CDR1 as MDHEN and CDR2 as SYDVKM. This CDR3 has 14 residues. The DNA of the CDR3 is TGTGCCAGCAGTTTATCAGGGGAGAAGACTGAAGCTTTCTTT. It yields the protein CASSLSGEKTEAFF.

This chain links TRBV28 with TRBJ1-6, with TRBD1 matching 7 bases. V trimming: 5 bases; J trimming: 8 bases; junction bases outside the gene matches: 9. From germline, CDR1 is MDHEN and CDR2 SYDVKM. The CDR3 runs to 15 residues. For the CDR3, the DNA is TGTGCCAGCAGTCCTGGGACAGCGCGTTATTCACCCCTCCACTTT. The encoded protein is CASSPGTARYSPLHF.

This chain links TRBV5-1 with TRBJ1-1; tentative D call: TRBD1 (5 bases). The V end lost 3 bases, the J end lost 7 bases, and 19 bases lay between the germline ends. The CDR3 length is 15 residues. Germline lookup yields CDR1 SGHRS and CDR2 YFSETQ. CDR3 sequence: CASSSTGGIADEAFF. CDR3 nucleotide sequence: TGCGCCAGCAGCTCCACCGGGGGGATTGCTGATGAAGCTTTCTTT.

This clone was found once. V is TRBV2 and J is TRBJ2-7, with D possibly matching TRBD2 (5 bases). The V and J ends lost 4 bases and 1 base respectively, with 14 bases between them. This CDR3 region has 15 residues. The V gene's germline CDR1 is SNHLY and CDR2 FYNNEI. CDR3 amino acids: CASSVPGILSYEQYF. In DNA form, the CDR3 reads TGTGCCAGCAGTGTCCCCGGGATACTTTCCTACGAGCAGTACTTC.

A note on this clone: One end of the junction does not line up with germline, which may come from a read error. The chain joins TRBV2 to TRBJ1-6, with D unclear. The CDR3 totals 12 residues. In germline, CDR1 is SNHLY, CDR2 FYNNEI. CDR3 DNA: TGTGCCGGCAGTGTTGATAGCTCACCCCTCCACTTT. Protein sequence: CAGSVDSSPLHF.

This chain joins TRBV28 and TRBJ1-3; D is uncertain. Trimming removed 0 bases from V and 3 bases from J, with 9 bases in between. Germline V gene data show CDR1 as MDHEN and CDR2 as SYDVKM. CDR3 length equals 15 residues. In nucleotides, the CDR3 is TGTGCCAGCAGTTTATGGAGGGCTAGTGGAAACACCATATATTTT. This encodes CASSLWRASGNTIYF.

The chain is built from TRBV28 and TRBJ2-7, with D maybe TRBD1 (6 bases). Germline assignment: CDR1 MDHEN and CDR2 SYDVKM. V lost 2 bases and J lost 2, with 13 bases in between. This CDR3 region has 15 residues. The CDR3 reads CASSLRDRTTYEQYF. Written as DNA, the CDR3 is TGTGCCAGCAGTTTACGTGACAGGACGACCTACGAGCAGTACTTC.

The chain carries TRBV2 and TRBJ2-7; no clear D gene. The germline V gene encodes CDR1 SNHLY and CDR2 FYNNEI. This CDR3 spans 15 amino acids. The ends were cut back, 0 bases at V and 1 base at J, with 10 bases in the middle. This CDR3 is CASSEALWQSYEQYF. The CDR3 DNA reads TGTGCCAGCAGTGAAGCGCTTTGGCAGTCCTACGAGCAGTACTTC. Drawing the rest from reference TRBV2 and TRBJ2-7, the complete variable domain is EPEVTQTPSHQVTQMGQEVILRCVPISNHLYFYWYRQILGQKVEFLVSFYNNEISEKSEIFDDQFSVERPDGSNFTLKIRSTKLEDSAMYFCASSEALWQSYEQYFGPGTRLTVT.

The V gene is TRBV7-6, the J gene TRBJ2-7; 11 nucleotides align to TRBD1. CDR1 SGHVS and CDR2 FNYEAQ come from the germline V gene. The J segment lost 1 base and the V segment lost 6 bases, leaving 5 bases of the junction unmatched. The CDR3 covers 15 residues. For the CDR3, the DNA is TGTGCCAGCAGTAAGGACAGGGGGCGGTCCTACGAGCAGTACTTC. This encodes CASSKDRGRSYEQYF.

The gene calls are TRBV28 and TRBJ2-3, with TRBD1 matching 7 bases. V shed 7 bases, J shed 1 base, and the junction held 2 bases outside the gene matches. The CDR3 has 13 amino acids. Per germline, CDR1 MDHEN and CDR2 SYDVKM. The CDR3 DNA follows: TGTGCCAGCAAAGACAGGGGCACAGATACGCAGTATTTT. Encoded protein: CASKDRGTDTQYF.

The chain links TRBV18 to TRBJ1-2; 8 bases map to TRBD1. Germline V gene lookup returns CDR1 KGHSH and CDR2 LQKENI. This CDR3 spans 14 amino acids. V lost 5 bases, J lost 3 bases, and 5 bases stayed unmatched. DNA of the CDR3: TGTGCCAGCTCAGCATTGGACAGGGACTATGGCTACACCTTC. This sequence encodes CASSALDRDYGYTF.

This clone was seen once. The rearrangement joins TRBV4-1 to TRBJ2-7; 11 bases are shared with TRBD1. The length of the CDR3 is 15 residues. Germline CDR1 MGHRA, CDR2 YSYEKL. The junction had 2 bases not matched to a gene; V was cut back by 0 bases and J by 4 bases. This CDR3 reads CASSQEGQGAYEQYF. The CDR3 coding sequence is TGCGCCAGCAGCCAAGAAGGACAGGGGGCATACGAGCAGTACTTC.

V and J are TRBV4-2 and TRBJ2-1, with 10 bases fitting TRBD1. Germline V lookup: CDR1 LGHNA, CDR2 YNFKEQ. V was pared by 9 bases and J by 8 bases, with 10 bases of the junction left unmatched. This CDR3 region has 14 residues. The DNA of the CDR3 is TGTGCCAGTCGCGGACAGGGGGATCACTATGAGCAGTTCTTC. This translates into CASRGQGDHYEQFF.

The chain carries TRBV27 and TRBJ2-2; D possibly corresponds to TRBD1 (6 bases). V gave up 1 base and J gave up 1 base, with 13 bases separating them. CDR1 is MNHEY and CDR2 is SMNVEV in the germline V gene (reference sequence). This CDR3 region has 17 residues. For the CDR3, the DNA is TGTGCCAGCAGTTTATTAGGGCAGGGGAGGAACACCGGGGAGCTGTTTTTT. Its protein product is CASSLLGQGRNTGELFF.

V is TRBV5-1 and J is TRBJ1-1, with D possibly TRBD1 on 5 matching bases. Germline V gene lookup returns CDR1 SGHRS and CDR2 YFSETQ. This CDR3 is built from 16 residues. Deletions cut 6 bases from V and 4 bases from J, with 22 bases between. The CDR3 loop reads CASTPGGIALSTEAFF. Here the CDR3 DNA reads TGCGCCAGCACCCCGGGGGGGATCGCACTAAGCACTGAAGCTTTCTTT.

The chain carries TRBV27 and TRBJ2-6; TRBD1 matches at 8 bases. The CDR3 sequence is 16 residues long. Unmatched junction bases numbered 3, after V lost 3 bases and J lost 2 bases. The germline CDR1 and CDR2 sequences are MNHEY and SMNVEV (reference sequence). In DNA form, the CDR3 reads TGTGCCAGCAGTTTTGACAGGGGTGCTGGGGCCAACGTCCTGACTTTC. The encoded protein is CASSFDRGAGANVLTF.

The chain carries TRBV27 and TRBJ1-2; 12 bases map to TRBD1. The V gene end was trimmed by 2 bases and the J gene end by 8 bases; junction bases not matched to a gene: 12. The CDR3 is made up of 17 amino acids. The germline V gene encodes CDR1 MNHEY and CDR2 SMNVEV (reference sequence). The CDR3 here is CASSLARPGTGGDGYTF. The DNA of the CDR3 is TGTGCCAGCAGTTTAGCCAGGCCAGGGACAGGGGGCGACGGCTACACCTTC.